Below are 18 T cell receptor beta chains sequenced from a single sample in a study of early T cells in non-severe SARS-CoV-2 infection (dated by TCRdb to the early 2020s). The library relied on 5' RACE. The instrument was a NextSeq 500. Using fastp at Q25 and MiXCR, TCRdb reprocessed the public reads and kept productive beta chains. CDR3 protein duplicates are merged, each entry listing the most common genes and DNA. This sample lists about 99,000 distinct CDR3 sequences; roughly 15% were detected once. The leading ten clones occupy over 0.95% of the sample. The sequenced sample consisted of whole blood. The source is an adult who was a healthcare worker with PCR-confirmed SARS-CoV-2 infection or an uninfected control (not recorded which).

This rearrangement joins TRBV20-1 to TRBJ1-1, with D maybe TRBD1 (6 bases). Germline CDR1 is DFQATT and CDR2 is SNEGSKA (reference sequence). V was pared by 2 bases and J by 1 base, with 14 bases between. The CDR3 loop spans 15 amino acids. The CDR3 DNA sequence: TGCAGTGCTAGATCGTTGGGGACACCGAACACTGAAGCTTTCTTT. This sequence encodes CSARSLGTPNTEAFF.

The chain carries TRBV10-1 and TRBJ2-2, with a tentative D call TRBD2 (5 bases). V gave up 10 bases and J gave up 5 bases, with 11 bases separating them. The CDR3 consists of 12 residues. The germline V gene has CDR1 WNHNN and CDR2 SYGVQD (reference sequence). CDR3 loop: CATAEGTGELFF. The CDR3 DNA sequence: TGCGCCACAGCAGAGGGAACCGGGGAGCTGTTTTTT.

This clonotype was seen a few times. The chain combines TRBV20-1 with TRBJ1-6; D might be TRBD1 (6 bases). Per the germline V gene, CDR1 is DFQATT and CDR2 is SNEGSKA (reference sequence). Trimming stripped 5 bases from V and 7 bases from J, with 15 bases between. The CDR3 extends over 14 amino acids. The CDR3 nucleotides are TGCAGTGCTCTGGGGGGGCTCACGAATTCACCCCTCCACTTT. Its protein product is CSALGGLTNSPLHF.

This rearrangement joins TRBV27 to TRBJ1-5; 7 bases agree with TRBD1. The CDR3 length is 13 residues. The germline gives CDR1 MNHEY, CDR2 SMNVEV (reference sequence). V gave up 3 bases and J gave up 7 bases; unmatched junction bases: 3. The CDR3 nucleotides read TGTGCCAGCAGTTTTCAGGGGGACCAGCCCCAGCATTTT. Residues: CASSFQGDQPQHF.

The V and J genes are TRBV9 and TRBJ1-1; the D is unclear. This CDR3 contains 11 residues. V was cut by 2 bases and J by 5 bases, with 4 bases left in between. Germline CDR1 and CDR2: SGDLS and YYNGEE. CDR3 sequence (DNA): TGTGCCAGCAGCGTTGTAACTGAAGCTTTCTTT. Protein product: CASSVVTEAFF.

The chain joins TRBV6-2 or TRBV6-3 to TRBJ1-5; 8 bases line up with TRBD1. The CDR3 covers 15 residues. Per the germline V gene, CDR1 is MNHEY and CDR2 is SVGEGT. V dropped 2 bases and J dropped 3; count of bases not matched to a gene: 3. This CDR3 is CASSYEGQDNQPQHF. CDR3 nucleotide sequence: TGTGCCAGCAGTTACGAGGGACAGGACAATCAGCCCCAGCATTTT.

This clonotype has a handful of counts. The chain has TRBV28 and TRBJ2-7; 8 bases are shared with TRBD1. There are 15 residues in the CDR3. Per germline, CDR1 MDHEN and CDR2 SYDVKM. V was pared by 2 bases and J by 3 bases, with 6 bases of the junction left unmatched. The CDR3 loop is CASSLNRDRSYEQYF. CDR3 DNA: TGTGCCAGCAGTTTAAACCGGGACAGGAGCTACGAGCAGTACTTC. Filled out from reference TRBV28 and TRBJ2-7, the complete variable domain reads DVKVTQSSRYLVKRTGEKVFLECVQDMDHENMFWYRQDPGLGLRLIYFSYDVKMKEKGDIPEGYSVSREKKERFSLILESASTNQTSMYLCASSLNRDRSYEQYFGPGTRLTVT.

This clonotype was found many times. The chain has TRBV30 and TRBJ1-2; D call uncertain. Per germline, CDR1 GTSNPN and CDR2 SVGIG (reference sequence). This CDR3 is 11 amino acids long. Deletions cut 5 bases from V and 8 bases from J, with 12 bases between. CDR3 in DNA: TGTGCCTGGCATGGCAGATGGGGCTACACCTTC. The encoded protein is CAWHGRWGYTF.

This clonotype was counted a few times. The chain joins TRBV6-6 to TRBJ1-6; 7 nucleotides match TRBD1. Germline V gene sequence: CDR1 MNHNY, CDR2 SVGAGI (reference sequence). V was pared by 6 bases and J by 6 bases, with 8 bases of the junction left unmatched. The CDR3 runs to 15 residues. CDR3 nucleotides: TGTGCCAGCAGCTATGGGACAGCCCCTAATTCACCCCTCCACTTT. Its protein product is CASSYGTAPNSPLHF.

This clonotype turned up a few times. V gene TRBV15 combines with J gene TRBJ1-2, with D possibly TRBD1 on 6 matching bases. Germline CDR1 is LNHNV and CDR2 is YYDKDF (reference sequence). This CDR3 contains 15 residues. V lost 0 bases and J 0 bases, leaving 8 bases between the germline ends. CDR3 sequence reads: CATSRDRTANYGYTF. In nucleotides, the CDR3 is TGTGCCACCAGCAGAGATAGGACAGCTAACTATGGCTACACCTTC.

The table lists this clonotype with many counts. The J gene is TRBJ2-5, the V gene TRBV5-1; 7 nucleotides agree with TRBD1. J gave up 10 bases and V 4 bases, and 7 bases lay outside the gene matches. Per germline, CDR1 SGHRS and CDR2 YFSETQ. CDR3 size: 12 residues. CDR3 sequence reads: CASSPGQRGQYF. The CDR3 coding sequence is TGCGCCAGCAGCCCGGGACAGAGGGGCCAGTACTTC.

The CDR3 DNA reads TGCAGTGCTGGATTATCGGATTATGAGCAGTTCTTC. Its translation: CSAGLSDYEQFF. The V and J genes are TRBV20-1 and TRBJ2-1; D is unresolved. V was shortened by 5 bases and J by 8 bases, with 13 bases between the two germline ends. The CDR3 runs to 12 residues. Germline assignment: CDR1 DFQATT and CDR2 SNEGSKA (reference sequence).

V is TRBV10-2 and J is TRBJ2-4; TRBD1 agrees at 10 bases. Per the germline V gene, CDR1 is WSHSY and CDR2 is SAAADI. CDR3 length equals 13 residues. J was trimmed by 6 bases and V by 8 bases; bases with no gene match: 4. The CDR3 DNA follows: TGCGCCAGCCAAGACAGGGGGCGAAACATTCAGTACTTC. It translates to CASQDRGRNIQYF.

The V and J genes are TRBV7-6 and TRBJ1-1; TRBD1 is a possible D gene (5 bases). Between the trimmed V and J ends, which lost 5 bases and 3 bases, there was a span of 19 bases. This CDR3 comprises 16 residues. Germline V lookup: CDR1 SGHVS, CDR2 FNYEAQ. Here the CDR3 reads CASSGMRGNRYTEAFF. The CDR3 DNA follows: TGTGCCAGCAGCGGGATGAGGGGTAACCGGTACACTGAAGCTTTCTTT.

This clonotype showed up just a few times. The chain carries TRBV4-3 and TRBJ2-6; D gene unclear. This CDR3 contains 16 residues. Germline assignment: CDR1 LGHNA and CDR2 YSLEER. The V end lost 0 bases, the J end lost 2 bases, and 8 bases lay between the germline ends. DNA for the CDR3: TGCGCCAGCAGCCAAGATCACACCACTGGGGCCAACGTCCTGACTTTC. The encoded protein is CASSQDHTTGANVLTF.

The chain links TRBV20-1 to TRBJ2-7, with 11 bases lining up with TRBD2. The CDR3 loop spans 13 amino acids. Germline values: CDR1 DFQATT, CDR2 SNEGSKA (reference sequence). V was clipped by 7 bases and J by 7 bases; unmatched bases: 9. The CDR3 spells CSVLSGGVSEQYF. The CDR3 region has the DNA TGCAGTGTCCTTAGCGGGGGGGTGAGTGAGCAGTACTTC.

This clonotype has a handful of counts. The rearrangement links TRBV29-1 to TRBJ1-4, with D perhaps TRBD1 (5 bases). There are 13 residues in the CDR3. V lost 6 bases and J lost 8, with 16 bases in between. Looked up from germline, CDR1 is SQVTM and CDR2 is ANQGSEA. CDR3 residues: CSVRVGAGEKLFF. CDR3 DNA sequence: TGCAGCGTCCGAGTTGGGGCAGGGGAAAAACTGTTTTTT. Combining the CDR3 with reference TRBV29-1 and TRBJ1-4 gives the whole variable domain SAVISQKPSRDICQRGTSLTIQCQVDSQVTMMFWYRQQPGQSLTLIATANQGSEATYESGFVIDKFPISRPNLTFSTLTVSNMSPEDSSIYLCSVRVGAGEKLFFGSGTQLSVL.

This clonotype was recorded many times. The chain uses TRBV5-4 and TRBJ2-1; the D gene is possibly TRBD1 (6 bases). The length of the CDR3 is 15 residues. V was shortened by 6 bases and J by 0 bases, with 13 bases between the two germline ends. CDR1 is SGHNT and CDR2 is YYREEE in the germline V gene (reference sequence). This chain's CDR3 is CASTFRGGSYNEQFF. For the CDR3, the DNA is TGTGCCAGCACCTTCAGGGGTGGCTCCTACAATGAGCAGTTCTTC.